Here is one T cell receptor (beta chain) with its context. A much larger clone differs by one base, so this may be a read error. The conserved closing phenylalanine or tryptophan is absent in this CDR3, likely reflecting a read error. The sample belongs to a study of neurological immune-mediated disorders. TCRdb called the 5' RACE reads again in MiXCR, with one record for every CDR3 protein. Of 55,000 to 75,000 distinct CDR3 sequences listed, under 2.5% are singletons. Germline V CDR1 and CDR2: SGHRS, YFSETQ. The CDR3 has 12 amino acids. V dropped 2 bases and J dropped 2 bases, with 4 bases sitting between them.

The clonotype comes from a man in his forties or fifties with multiple sclerosis. Source material: PBMCs. The rearrangement uses TRBV5-1 and TRBJ2-5; D unresolved. The CDR3 spells CASSLLQETQYC. The CDR3 region has the DNA TGCGCCAGCAGCTTACTTCAAGAGACCCAGTACTGC.